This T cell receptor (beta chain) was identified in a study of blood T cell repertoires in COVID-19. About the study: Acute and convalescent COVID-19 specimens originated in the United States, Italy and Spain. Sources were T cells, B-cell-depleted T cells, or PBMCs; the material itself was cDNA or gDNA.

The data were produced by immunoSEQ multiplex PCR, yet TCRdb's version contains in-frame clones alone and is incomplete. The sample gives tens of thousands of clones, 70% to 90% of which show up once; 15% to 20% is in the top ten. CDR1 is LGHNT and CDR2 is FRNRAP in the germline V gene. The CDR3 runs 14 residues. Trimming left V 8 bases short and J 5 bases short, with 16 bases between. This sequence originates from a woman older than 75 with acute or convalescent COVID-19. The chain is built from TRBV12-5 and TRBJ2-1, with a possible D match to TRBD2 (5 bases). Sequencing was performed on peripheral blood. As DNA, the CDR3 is TGTGCTAGTCGAGGGTCCATTTTAAACAATGAGCAGTTCTTC. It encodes CASRGSILNNEQFF.